These T cell receptor beta chains were read from a single sample in a study of T cell changes during pregnancy in multiple sclerosis. The table came from immunoSEQ multiplex PCR; TCRdb's copy has only in-frame clones and leaves some out. The table shows about 28,000 clones, with approximately 89% occurring only once. This material consisted of CD4+ T cells from peripheral blood mononuclear cells, taken in the second trimester of pregnancy. These receptors were taken from a female donor with multiple sclerosis, enrolled in a pregnancy study. CDR3s include the opening cysteine and the closing phenylalanine or tryptophan.

j_call: TRBJ1-1; v_call: TRBV10-2; cdr3_aa: CAVWSGTEAFF
j_call: TRBJ1-5; v_call: TRBV18; cdr3_aa: CASSPETGGQIQPQHF
j_call: TRBJ2-5; v_call: TRBV5-1; cdr3_aa: CASSFVRGRGETQYF
j_call: TRBJ1-2; v_call: TRBV28; cdr3_aa: CASSVTWNYGYTF
j_call: TRBJ1-4; v_call: TRBV25-1; cdr3_aa: CASGRPREKLFF
j_call: TRBJ1-5; v_call: TRBV11-2; cdr3_aa: CASSSILHQPQHF
j_call: TRBJ2-7; v_call: TRBV9; cdr3_aa: CASSVDPAGGYEQYF
j_call: TRBJ1-5; v_call: TRBV5-8; cdr3_aa: CASSNDRAQPQHF
j_call: TRBJ2-7; v_call: TRBV11-2; cdr3_aa: CASSVRTGGTEQYF
j_call: TRBJ1-5; v_call: TRBV5-5; cdr3_aa: CASSLVYSLNQPQHF